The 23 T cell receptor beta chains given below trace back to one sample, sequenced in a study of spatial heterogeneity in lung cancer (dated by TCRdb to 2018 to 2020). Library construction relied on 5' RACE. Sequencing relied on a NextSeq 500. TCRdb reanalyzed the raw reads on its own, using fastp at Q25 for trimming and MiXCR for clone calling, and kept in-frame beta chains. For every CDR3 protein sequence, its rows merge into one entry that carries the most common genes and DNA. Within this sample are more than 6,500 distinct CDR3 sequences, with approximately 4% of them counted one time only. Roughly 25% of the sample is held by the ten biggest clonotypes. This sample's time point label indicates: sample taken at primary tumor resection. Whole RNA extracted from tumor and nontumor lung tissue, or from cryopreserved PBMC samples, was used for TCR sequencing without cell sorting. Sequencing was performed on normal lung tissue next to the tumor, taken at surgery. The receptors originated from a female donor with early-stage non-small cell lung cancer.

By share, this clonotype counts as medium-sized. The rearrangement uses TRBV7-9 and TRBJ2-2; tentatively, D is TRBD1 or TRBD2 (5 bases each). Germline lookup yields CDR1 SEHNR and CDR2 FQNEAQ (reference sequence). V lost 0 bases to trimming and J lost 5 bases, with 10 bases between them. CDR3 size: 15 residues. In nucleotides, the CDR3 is TGTGCCAGCAGCTTAGCGGGACCTGATACCGGGGAGCTGTTTTTT. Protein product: CASSLAGPDTGELFF. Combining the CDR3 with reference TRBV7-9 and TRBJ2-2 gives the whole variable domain DTGVSQNPRHKITKRGQNVTFRCDPISEHNRLYWYRQTLGQGPEFLTYFQNEAQLEKSRLLSDRFSAERPKGSFSTLEIQRTEQGDSAMYLCASSLAGPDTGELFFGEGSRLTVL.

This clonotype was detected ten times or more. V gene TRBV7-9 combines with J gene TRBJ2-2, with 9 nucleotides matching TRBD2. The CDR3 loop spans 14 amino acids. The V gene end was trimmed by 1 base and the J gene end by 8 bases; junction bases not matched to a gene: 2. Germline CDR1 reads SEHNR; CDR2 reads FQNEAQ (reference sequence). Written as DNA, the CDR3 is TGTGCCAGCAGCTTAGGACTAGCGGCAGGGGAGCTGTTTTTT. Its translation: CASSLGLAAGELFF. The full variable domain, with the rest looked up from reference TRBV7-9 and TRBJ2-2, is DTGVSQNPRHKITKRGQNVTFRCDPISEHNRLYWYRQTLGQGPEFLTYFQNEAQLEKSRLLSDRFSAERPKGSFSTLEIQRTEQGDSAMYLCASSLGLAAGELFFGEGSRLTVL.

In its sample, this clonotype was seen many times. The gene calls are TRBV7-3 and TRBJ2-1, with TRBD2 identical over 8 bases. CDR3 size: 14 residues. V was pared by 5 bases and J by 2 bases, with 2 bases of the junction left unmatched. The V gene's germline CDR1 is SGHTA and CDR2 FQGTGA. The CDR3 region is CASSQGLAYNEQFF. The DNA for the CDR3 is TGTGCCAGCAGCCAGGGACTAGCCTACAATGAGCAGTTCTTC.

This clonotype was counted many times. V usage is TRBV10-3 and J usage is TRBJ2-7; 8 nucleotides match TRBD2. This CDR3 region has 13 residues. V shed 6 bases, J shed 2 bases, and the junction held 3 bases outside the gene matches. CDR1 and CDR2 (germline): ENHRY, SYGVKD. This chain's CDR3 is CAIRVGGAYEQYF. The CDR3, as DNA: TGTGCCATCAGGGTCGGGGGGGCCTACGAGCAGTACTTC.

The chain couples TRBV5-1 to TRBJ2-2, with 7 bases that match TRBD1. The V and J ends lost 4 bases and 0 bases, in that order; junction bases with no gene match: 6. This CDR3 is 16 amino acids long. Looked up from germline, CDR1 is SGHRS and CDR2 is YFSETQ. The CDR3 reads CASSHRTGTNTGELFF. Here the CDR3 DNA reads TGCGCCAGCAGCCACCGGACAGGAACGAACACCGGGGAGCTGTTTTTT.

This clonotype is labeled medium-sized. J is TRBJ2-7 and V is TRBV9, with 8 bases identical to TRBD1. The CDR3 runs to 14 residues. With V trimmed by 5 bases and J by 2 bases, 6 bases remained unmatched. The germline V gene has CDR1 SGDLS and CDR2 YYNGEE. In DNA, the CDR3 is TGTGCCAGCAGTGGGACGGACAGGGCCTACGAGCAGTACTTC. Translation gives CASSGTDRAYEQYF.

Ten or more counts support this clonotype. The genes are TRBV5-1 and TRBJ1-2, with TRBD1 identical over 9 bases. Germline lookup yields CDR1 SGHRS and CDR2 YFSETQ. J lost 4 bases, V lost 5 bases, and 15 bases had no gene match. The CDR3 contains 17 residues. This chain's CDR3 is CASRLWTGEQVRYGYTF. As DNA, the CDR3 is TGCGCCAGCAGGTTATGGACAGGGGAACAAGTTCGCTATGGCTACACCTTC.

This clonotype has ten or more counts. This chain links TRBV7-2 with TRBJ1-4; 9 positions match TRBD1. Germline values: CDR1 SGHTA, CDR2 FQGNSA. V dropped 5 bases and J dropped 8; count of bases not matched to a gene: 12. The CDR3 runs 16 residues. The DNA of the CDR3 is TGTGCCAGCAGCGCCCGAACAGGGGGCAAGGAAGAAAAACTGTTTTTT. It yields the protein CASSARTGGKEEKLFF.

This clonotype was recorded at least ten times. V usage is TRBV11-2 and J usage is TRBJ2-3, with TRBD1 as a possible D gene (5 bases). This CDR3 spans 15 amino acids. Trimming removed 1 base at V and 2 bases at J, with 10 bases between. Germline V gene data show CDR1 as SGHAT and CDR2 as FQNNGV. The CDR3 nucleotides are TGTGCCAGCAGCTTAGCCCCGACAGACACAGATACGCAGTATTTT. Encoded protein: CASSLAPTDTDTQYF.

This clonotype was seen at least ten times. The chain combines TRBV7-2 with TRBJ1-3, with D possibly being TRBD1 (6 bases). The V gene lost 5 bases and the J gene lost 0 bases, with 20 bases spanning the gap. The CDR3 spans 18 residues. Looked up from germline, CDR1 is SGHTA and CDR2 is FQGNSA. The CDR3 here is CASSPYRVGGFSGNTIYF. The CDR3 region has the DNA TGTGCCAGCAGCCCATACAGGGTCGGGGGATTCTCTGGAAACACCATATATTTT.

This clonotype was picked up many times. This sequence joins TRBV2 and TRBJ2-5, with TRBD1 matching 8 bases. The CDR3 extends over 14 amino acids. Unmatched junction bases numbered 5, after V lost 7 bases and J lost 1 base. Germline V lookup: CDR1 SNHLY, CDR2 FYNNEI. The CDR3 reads CASTPQGGQETQYF. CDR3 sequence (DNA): TGTGCCAGCACCCCACAGGGGGGCCAAGAGACCCAGTACTTC.

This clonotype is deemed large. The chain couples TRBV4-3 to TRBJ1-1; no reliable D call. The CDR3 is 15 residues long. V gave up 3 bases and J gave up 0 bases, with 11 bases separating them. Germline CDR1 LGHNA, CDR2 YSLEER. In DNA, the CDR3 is TGCGCCAGCAGCCAGGACCGCTCAATGAACACTGAAGCTTTCTTT. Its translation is CASSQDRSMNTEAFF.

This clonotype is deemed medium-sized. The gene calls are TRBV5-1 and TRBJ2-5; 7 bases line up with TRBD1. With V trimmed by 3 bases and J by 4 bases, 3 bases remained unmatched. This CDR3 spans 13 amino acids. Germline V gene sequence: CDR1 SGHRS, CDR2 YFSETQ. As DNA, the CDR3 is TGCGCCAGCAGCTCCCGGGACAGAGAGACCCAGTACTTC. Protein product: CASSSRDRETQYF.

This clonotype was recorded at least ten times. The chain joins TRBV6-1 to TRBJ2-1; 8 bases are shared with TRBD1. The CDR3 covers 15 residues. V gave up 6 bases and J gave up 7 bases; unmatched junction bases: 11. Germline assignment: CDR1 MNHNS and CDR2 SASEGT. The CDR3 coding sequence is TGTGCCAGCAGCGCAGACAGGGGTTTCGCTAATGAGCAGTTCTTC. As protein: CASSADRGFANEQFF.

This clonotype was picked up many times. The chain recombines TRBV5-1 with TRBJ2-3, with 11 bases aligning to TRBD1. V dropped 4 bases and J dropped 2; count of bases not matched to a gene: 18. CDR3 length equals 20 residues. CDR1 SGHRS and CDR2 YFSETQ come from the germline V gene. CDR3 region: CASSPGWTGGSAAYTDTQYF. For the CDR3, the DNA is TGCGCCAGCAGCCCCGGTTGGACAGGGGGCTCGGCCGCCTACACAGATACGCAGTATTTT.

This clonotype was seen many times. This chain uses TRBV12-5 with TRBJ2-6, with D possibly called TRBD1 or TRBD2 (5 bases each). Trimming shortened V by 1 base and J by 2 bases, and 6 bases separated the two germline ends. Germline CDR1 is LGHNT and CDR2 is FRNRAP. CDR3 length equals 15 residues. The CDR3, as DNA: TGTGCTAGTGGTTTGGGAGGGGCTGGGGCCAACGTCCTGACTTTC. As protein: CASGLGGAGANVLTF.

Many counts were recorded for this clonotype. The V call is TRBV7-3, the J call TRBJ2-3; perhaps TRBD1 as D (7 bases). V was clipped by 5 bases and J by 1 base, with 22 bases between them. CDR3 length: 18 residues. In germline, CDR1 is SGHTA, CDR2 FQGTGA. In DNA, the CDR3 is TGTGCCAGCAGCGACATCATAGGCAGGGGGGATGGCACAGATACGCAGTATTTT. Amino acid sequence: CASSDIIGRGDGTDTQYF.

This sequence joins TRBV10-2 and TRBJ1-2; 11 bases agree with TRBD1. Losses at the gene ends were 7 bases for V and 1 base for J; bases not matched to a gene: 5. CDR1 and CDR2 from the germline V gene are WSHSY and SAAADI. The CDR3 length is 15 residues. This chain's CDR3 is CASMRTGGRNYGYTF. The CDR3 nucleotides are TGCGCCAGCATGCGGACAGGGGGCCGTAACTATGGCTACACCTTC.

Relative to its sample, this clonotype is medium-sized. The CDR3 region is CASSGTKYQPQHF. For the CDR3, the DNA is TGTGCCAGCAGCGGGACAAAGTATCAGCCCCAGCATTTT. The chain uses TRBV6-2 or TRBV6-3 and TRBJ1-5; the D gene is possibly TRBD1 (6 bases). Germline CDR1 MNHEY, CDR2 SVGEGT. Trimming took 6 bases from V and 5 from J, leaving 11 bases between them. The CDR3 spans 13 residues.

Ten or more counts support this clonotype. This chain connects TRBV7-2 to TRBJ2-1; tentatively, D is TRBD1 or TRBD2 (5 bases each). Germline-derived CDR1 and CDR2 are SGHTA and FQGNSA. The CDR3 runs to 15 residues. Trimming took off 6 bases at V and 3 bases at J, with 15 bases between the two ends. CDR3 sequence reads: CASRLTGTDYNEQFF. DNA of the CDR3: TGTGCCAGCAGACTAACCGGGACGGACTACAATGAGCAGTTCTTC.

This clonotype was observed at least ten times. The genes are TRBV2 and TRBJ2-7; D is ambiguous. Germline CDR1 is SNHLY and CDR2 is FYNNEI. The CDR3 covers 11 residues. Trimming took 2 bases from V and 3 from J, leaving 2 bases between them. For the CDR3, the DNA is TGTGCCAGCAGTGAAAACTACGAGCAGTACTTC. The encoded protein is CASSENYEQYF.

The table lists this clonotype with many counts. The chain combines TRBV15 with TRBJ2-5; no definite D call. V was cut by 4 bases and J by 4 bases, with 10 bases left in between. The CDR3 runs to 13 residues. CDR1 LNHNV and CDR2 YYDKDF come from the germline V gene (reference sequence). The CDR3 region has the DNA TGTGCCACCAGCATTTCTATCGGAGAGACCCAGTACTTC. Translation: CATSISIGETQYF.

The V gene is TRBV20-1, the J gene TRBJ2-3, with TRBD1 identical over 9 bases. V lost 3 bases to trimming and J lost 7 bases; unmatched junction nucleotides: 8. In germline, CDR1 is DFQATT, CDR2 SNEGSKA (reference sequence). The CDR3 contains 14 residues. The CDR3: CSARGRDRDHTQYF. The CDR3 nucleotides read TGCAGTGCTAGGGGCCGGGACAGGGATCATACGCAGTATTTT.